This record covers a single T cell receptor beta chain. Its matching antigen is unknown. The sample is drawn from a study of cytomegalovirus exposure and HLA in healthy donors. Study-level information: In a later analysis, it was reported that the approximately 120 validation repertoires had been produced on the same platform as the roughly 700 repertoires belonging to the first cohort.

The assay was immunoSEQ multiplex PCR, and TCRdb's table has in-frame clones only and misses some. The table lists 120,000 or so clones, around nine tenths of them singletons. Study results and caveats: The classifier, whose performance was assessed in both the original and validation cohorts, reportedly diagnosed cytomegalovirus status with high specificity and sensitivity. Cytomegalovirus association was assigned to about 180 TCR beta chains.

This TCR derives from a woman aged 18-29 years in good health and CMV-seronegative. The sequenced sample consisted of PBMCs.

This CDR3 reads CASSVGGLAGGTDTQYF. DNA of the CDR3: TGTGCCAGCAGCGTAGGTGGGCTAGCGGGAGGCACAGATACGCAGTATTTT. The chain couples TRBV9 to TRBJ2-3; 10 bases are a match to TRBD2. The CDR3 spans 17 residues. Germline assignment: CDR1 SGDLS and CDR2 YYNGEE. V lost 0 bases to trimming and J lost 1 base; unmatched junction nucleotides: 5.